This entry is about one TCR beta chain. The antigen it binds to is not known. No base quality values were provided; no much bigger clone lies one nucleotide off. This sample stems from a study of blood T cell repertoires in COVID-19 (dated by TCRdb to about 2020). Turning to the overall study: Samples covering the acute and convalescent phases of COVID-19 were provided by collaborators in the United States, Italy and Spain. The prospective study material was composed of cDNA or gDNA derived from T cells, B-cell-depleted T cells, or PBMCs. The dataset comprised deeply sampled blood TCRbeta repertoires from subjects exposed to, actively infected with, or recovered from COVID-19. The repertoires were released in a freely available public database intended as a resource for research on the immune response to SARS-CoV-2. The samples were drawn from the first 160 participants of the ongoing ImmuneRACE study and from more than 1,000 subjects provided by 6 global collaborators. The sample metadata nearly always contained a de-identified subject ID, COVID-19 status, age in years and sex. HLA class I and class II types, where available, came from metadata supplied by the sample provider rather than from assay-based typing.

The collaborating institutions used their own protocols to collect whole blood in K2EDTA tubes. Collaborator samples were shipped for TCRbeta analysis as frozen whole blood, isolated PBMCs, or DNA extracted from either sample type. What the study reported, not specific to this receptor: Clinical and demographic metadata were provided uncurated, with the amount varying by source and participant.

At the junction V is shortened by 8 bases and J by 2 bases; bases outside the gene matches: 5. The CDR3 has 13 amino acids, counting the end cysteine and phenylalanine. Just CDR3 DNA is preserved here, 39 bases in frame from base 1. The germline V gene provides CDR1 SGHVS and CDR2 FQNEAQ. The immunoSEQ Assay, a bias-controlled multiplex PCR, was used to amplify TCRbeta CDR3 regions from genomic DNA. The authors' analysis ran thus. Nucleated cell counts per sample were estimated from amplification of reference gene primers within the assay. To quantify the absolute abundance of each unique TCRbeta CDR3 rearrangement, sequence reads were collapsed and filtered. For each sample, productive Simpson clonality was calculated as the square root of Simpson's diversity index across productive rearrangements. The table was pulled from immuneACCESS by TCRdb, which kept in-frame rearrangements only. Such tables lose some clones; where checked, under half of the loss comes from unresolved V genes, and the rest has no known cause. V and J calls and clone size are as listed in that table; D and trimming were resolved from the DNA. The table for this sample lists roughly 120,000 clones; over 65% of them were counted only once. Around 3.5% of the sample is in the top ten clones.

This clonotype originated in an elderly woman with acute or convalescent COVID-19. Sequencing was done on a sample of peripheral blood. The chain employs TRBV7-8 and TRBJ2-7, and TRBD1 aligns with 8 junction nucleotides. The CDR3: CASEQGGAYEQYF. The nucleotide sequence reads TGTGCCAGCGAACAGGGGGGAGCCTACGAGCAGTACTTC.